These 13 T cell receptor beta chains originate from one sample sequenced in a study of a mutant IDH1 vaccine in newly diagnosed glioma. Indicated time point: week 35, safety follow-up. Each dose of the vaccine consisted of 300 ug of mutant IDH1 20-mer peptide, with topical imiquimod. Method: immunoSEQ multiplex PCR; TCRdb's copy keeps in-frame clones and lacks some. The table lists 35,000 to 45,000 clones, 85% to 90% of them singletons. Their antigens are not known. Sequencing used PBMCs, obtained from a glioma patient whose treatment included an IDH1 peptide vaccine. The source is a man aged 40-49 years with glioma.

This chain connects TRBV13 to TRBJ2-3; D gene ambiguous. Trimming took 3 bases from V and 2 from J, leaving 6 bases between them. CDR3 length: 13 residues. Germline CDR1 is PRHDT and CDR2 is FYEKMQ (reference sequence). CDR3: CASSFHNTDTQYF. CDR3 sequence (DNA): TGTGCCAGCAGCTTCCACAACACAGATACGCAGTATTTT.

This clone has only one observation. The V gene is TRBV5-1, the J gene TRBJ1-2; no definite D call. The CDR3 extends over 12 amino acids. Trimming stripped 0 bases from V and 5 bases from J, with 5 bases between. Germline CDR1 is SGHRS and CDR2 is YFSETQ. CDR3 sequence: CASSLARYGYTF. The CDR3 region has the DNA TGCGCCAGCAGCTTGGCCAGATATGGCTACACCTTC.

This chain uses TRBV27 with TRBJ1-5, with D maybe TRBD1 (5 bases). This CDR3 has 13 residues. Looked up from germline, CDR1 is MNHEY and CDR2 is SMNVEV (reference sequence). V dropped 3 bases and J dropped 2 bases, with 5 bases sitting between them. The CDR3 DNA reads TGTGCCAGCAGTTTCAGGGGCAATCAGCCCCAGCATTTT. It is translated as CASSFRGNQPQHF.

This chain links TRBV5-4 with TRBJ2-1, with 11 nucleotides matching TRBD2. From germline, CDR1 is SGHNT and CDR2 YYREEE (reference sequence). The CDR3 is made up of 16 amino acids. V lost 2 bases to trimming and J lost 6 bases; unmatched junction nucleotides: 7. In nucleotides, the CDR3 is TGTGCCAGCAGCTTAGACCTAGCGGGAGGTTCCAATGAGCAGTTCTTC. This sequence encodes CASSLDLAGGSNEQFF.

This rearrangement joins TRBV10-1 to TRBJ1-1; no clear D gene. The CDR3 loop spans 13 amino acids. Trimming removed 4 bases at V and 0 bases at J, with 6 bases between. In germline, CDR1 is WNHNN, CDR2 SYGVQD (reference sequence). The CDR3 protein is CASSGGMNTEAFF. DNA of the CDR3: TGCGCCAGCAGTGGAGGGATGAACACTGAAGCTTTCTTT.

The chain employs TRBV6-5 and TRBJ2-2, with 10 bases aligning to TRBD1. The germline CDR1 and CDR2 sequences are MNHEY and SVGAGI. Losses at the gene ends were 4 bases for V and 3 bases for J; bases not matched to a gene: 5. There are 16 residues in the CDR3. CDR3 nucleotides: TGTGCCAGCAGTTGGGGGGACAGGGGATACACCGGGGAGCTGTTTTTT. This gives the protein CASSWGDRGYTGELFF.

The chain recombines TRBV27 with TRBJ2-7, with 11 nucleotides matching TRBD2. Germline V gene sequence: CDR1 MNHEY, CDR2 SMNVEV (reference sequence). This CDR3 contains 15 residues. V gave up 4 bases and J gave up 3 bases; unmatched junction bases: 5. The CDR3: CASSSLAGAIYEQYF. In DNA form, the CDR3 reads TGTGCCAGCAGTTCACTAGCGGGAGCTATCTACGAGCAGTACTTC.

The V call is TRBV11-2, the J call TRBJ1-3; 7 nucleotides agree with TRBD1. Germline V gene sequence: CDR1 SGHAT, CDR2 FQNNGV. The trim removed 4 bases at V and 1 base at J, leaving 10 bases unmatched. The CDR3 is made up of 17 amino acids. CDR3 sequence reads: CASSSYLGTDSGNTIYF. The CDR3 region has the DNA TGTGCCAGCAGCTCTTACCTCGGGACAGATTCTGGAAACACCATATATTTT.

The CDR3 bases are TGCGTACCTAGCGGGAGAGCCGGGGAGCTGTTTTTT. It translates to CVPSGRAGELFF. J is TRBJ2-2 and V is TRBV29-1, with 10 positions matching TRBD2. The CDR3 totals 12 residues. The germline gives CDR1 SQVTM, CDR2 ANQGSEA.

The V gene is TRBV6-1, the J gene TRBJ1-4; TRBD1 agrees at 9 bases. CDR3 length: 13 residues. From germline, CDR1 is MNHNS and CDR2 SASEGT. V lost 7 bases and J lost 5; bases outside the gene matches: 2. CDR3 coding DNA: TGTGCCAGCATGGACAGGGGCAATGAAAAACTGTTTTTT. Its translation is CASMDRGNEKLFF.

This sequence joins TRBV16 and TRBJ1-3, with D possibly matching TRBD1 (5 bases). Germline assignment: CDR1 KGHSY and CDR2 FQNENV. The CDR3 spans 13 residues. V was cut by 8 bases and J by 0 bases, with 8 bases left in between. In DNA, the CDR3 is TGTGCCAGCCGGGACTCCTCTGGAAACACCATATATTTT. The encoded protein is CASRDSSGNTIYF.

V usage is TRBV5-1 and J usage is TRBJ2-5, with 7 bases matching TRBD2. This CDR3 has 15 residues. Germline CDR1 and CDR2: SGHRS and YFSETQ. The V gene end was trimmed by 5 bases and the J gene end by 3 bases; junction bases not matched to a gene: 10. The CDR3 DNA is TGCGCCAGCAGATTAGCGGGCTATGACAAAGAGACCCAGTACTTC. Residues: CASRLAGYDKETQYF.

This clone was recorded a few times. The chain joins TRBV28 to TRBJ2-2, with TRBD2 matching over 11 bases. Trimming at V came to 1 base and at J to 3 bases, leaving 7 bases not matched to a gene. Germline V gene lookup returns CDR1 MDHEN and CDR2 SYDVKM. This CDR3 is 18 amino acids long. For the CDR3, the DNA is TGTGCCAGCAGTTTATCCCCGGGACTAGCGGAGTACACCGGGGAGCTGTTTTTT. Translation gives CASSLSPGLAEYTGELFF.